These 19 T cell receptor beta chains came from one sample sequenced in a study of control samples from healthy donors and cancer patients. Generated by immunoSEQ multiplex PCR, the TCRdb table keeps only in-frame clones and is missing some. The sample lists 200,000 or so clones; around 94% were seen once. Material for sequencing was blood. The receptor source for this set is a man in his forties or fifties in good health.

With regard to this clone: This specimen includes other DNA sequences encoding the same CDR3. V usage is TRBV10-3 and J usage is TRBJ1-1; D unresolved. Trimming pared 2 bases from V and 1 base from J, leaving 5 bases between. Germline-derived CDR1 and CDR2 are ENHRY and SYGVKD. This CDR3 has 13 residues. The CDR3 region has the DNA TGTGCCATCAGTGAGAGTAGGAACACTGAAGCTTTCTTT. Its translation is CAISESRNTEAFF.

The V and J genes are TRBV11-2 and TRBJ2-7; 11 positions agree with TRBD1. V was clipped by 0 bases and J by 2 bases; unmatched bases: 12. CDR3 length: 19 amino acids. Germline-derived CDR1 and CDR2 are SGHAT and FQNNGV. CDR3 sequence: CASSLDGGQGDAIPYEQYF. The CDR3 DNA follows: TGTGCCAGCAGCTTAGACGGGGGACAGGGGGATGCCATCCCCTACGAGCAGTACTTC.

V usage is TRBV3-1 (or the pseudogene TRBV3-2) and J usage is TRBJ1-3; unclear D gene. This CDR3 comprises 13 residues. V shed 0 bases and J shed 4 bases, with 4 bases lying between them. Per the germline V gene, CDR1 is LGHDT and CDR2 is YNNKEL (reference sequence). The CDR3 DNA sequence: TGTGCCAGCAGCCAAGAAACCGGAAACACCATATATTTT. As protein: CASSQETGNTIYF.

The chain couples TRBV7-9 to TRBJ2-7; D not resolved. This CDR3 is built from 12 residues. CDR1 is SEHNR and CDR2 is FQNEAQ in the germline V gene (reference sequence). V dropped 4 bases and J dropped 6 bases, with 10 bases sitting between them. In DNA form, the CDR3 reads TGTGCCAGCAGCTCCCAGTCCGGCGAGCAGTACTTC. Translating gives CASSSQSGEQYF.

The chain couples TRBV3-1 (or the pseudogene TRBV3-2) to TRBJ1-2; maybe TRBD1 (6 bases). Trimming cost V 0 bases and J 4 bases, with 12 bases left between them. Germline V gene sequence: CDR1 LGHDT, CDR2 YNNKEL (reference sequence). This CDR3 has 15 amino acids. The CDR3 spells CASSQDNRAGYGYTF. As DNA, the CDR3 is TGTGCCAGCAGCCAAGATAACAGGGCTGGCTATGGCTACACCTTC.

The CDR3 spells CAWSGQVGNEQFF. The CDR3 nucleotides read TGTGCCTGGAGTGGACAGGTGGGCAATGAGCAGTTCTTC. The chain has TRBV30 and TRBJ2-1, with D perhaps TRBD1 (6 bases). This CDR3 spans 13 amino acids. The germline CDR1 and CDR2 sequences are GTSNPN and SVGIG (reference sequence). With 1 base removed from V and 6 bases from J, the gap between germline ends came to 10 bases.

The chain employs TRBV24-1 and TRBJ2-1, with TRBD1 matching over 8 bases. V trimming: 2 bases; J trimming: 2 bases; junction bases outside the gene matches: 4. The CDR3 extends over 16 amino acids. Germline V gene lookup returns CDR1 KGHDR and CDR2 SFDVKD. The CDR3 sequence is CATSDSGQGTYNEQFF. CDR3 sequence (DNA): TGTGCCACCAGTGATTCCGGACAGGGAACCTACAATGAGCAGTTCTTC.

The chain is built from TRBV6-4 and TRBJ2-1, with 7 bases lining up with TRBD1. This CDR3 comprises 14 residues. CDR1 and CDR2 (germline): MRHNA, SNTAGT. V gave up 5 bases and J gave up 4 bases; unmatched junction bases: 5. The CDR3 bases are TGTGCCAGCAGTTCGGGACAGCCTTACAATGAGCAGTTCTTC. It is translated as CASSSGQPYNEQFF.

The chain uses TRBV18 and TRBJ1-6; D not resolved. The CDR3 covers 13 residues. Germline V gives CDR1 KGHSH, CDR2 LQKENI. V was shortened by 2 bases and J by 7 bases, with 6 bases between the two germline ends. The CDR3 coding sequence is TGTGCCAGCTCACCATACCCCAATTCACCCCTCCACTTT. Its translation is CASSPYPNSPLHF.

The CDR3 DNA reads TGTGCCAGCAGCCTTTCGGGGGGGCCCCACGAGACCCAGTACTTC. Its protein product is CASSLSGGPHETQYF. The chain carries TRBV7-2 and TRBJ2-5; 8 bases agree with TRBD2. The V gene end was trimmed by 5 bases and the J gene end by 5 bases; junction bases not matched to a gene: 10. Germline-derived CDR1 and CDR2 are SGHTA and FQGNSA. This CDR3 comprises 15 residues.

The chain recombines TRBV3-1 (or the pseudogene TRBV3-2) with TRBJ2-6, with 8 bases lining up with TRBD1. The CDR3 extends over 17 amino acids. V shed 2 bases, J shed 3 bases, and the junction held 6 bases outside the gene matches. Germline V gives CDR1 LGHDT, CDR2 YNNKEL (reference sequence). In DNA form, the CDR3 reads TGTGCCAGCAGCCAATCCCCAGGGGGCGGTGGGGCCAACGTCCTGACTTTC. Its translation is CASSQSPGGGGANVLTF.

The rearrangement joins TRBV4-1 to TRBJ1-5, with no clear D. Germline CDR1 and CDR2: MGHRA and YSYEKL. The CDR3 spans 14 residues. Trimming pared 0 bases from V and 7 bases from J, leaving 10 bases between. The CDR3 region has the DNA TGCGCCAGCAGCCAAGATCCGGGAGTACAGCCCCAGCATTTT. Amino acid sequence: CASSQDPGVQPQHF.

The chain has TRBV5-4 and TRBJ1-1, with TRBD1 matching over 10 bases. V lost 2 bases and J lost 3; bases outside the gene matches: 4. The CDR3 loop spans 15 amino acids. Germline assignment: CDR1 SGHNT and CDR2 YYREEE (reference sequence). The CDR3 bases are TGTGCCAGCAGCTTTCGACAGGGGGCTTACACTGAAGCTTTCTTT. Its protein product is CASSFRQGAYTEAFF.

The count of this clone is one. This chain connects TRBV30 to TRBJ2-1; the D gene could be TRBD1 or TRBD2 (5 bases each). Germline V lookup: CDR1 GTSNPN, CDR2 SVGIG (reference sequence). V was trimmed by 0 bases and J by 0 bases, leaving 12 bases between them. CDR3 length: 16 amino acids. The chain's CDR3 is CAWSVGTRSSYNEQFF. The CDR3 region has the DNA TGTGCCTGGAGTGTGGGGACCAGGAGCTCCTACAATGAGCAGTTCTTC.

The chain combines TRBV5-4 with TRBJ1-1, with 9 positions matching TRBD1. CDR3 length equals 16 residues. Germline values: CDR1 SGHNT, CDR2 YYREEE (reference sequence). V lost 0 bases, J lost 1 base, and 4 bases stayed unmatched. The CDR3 loop is CASSLGTGGANTEAFF. CDR3 nucleotide sequence: TGTGCCAGCAGCTTGGGCACAGGGGGCGCGAACACTGAAGCTTTCTTT.

This clone was counted once. The V and J genes are TRBV7-2 and TRBJ2-5; D is perhaps TRBD1 (6 bases). The germline V and J ends were trimmed by 1 base and 5 bases, with 8 bases remaining between them. The CDR3 runs to 13 residues. Germline assignment: CDR1 SGHTA and CDR2 FQGNSA. CDR3 loop: CASSLVQGETQYF. The CDR3 bases are TGTGCCAGCAGCTTAGTTCAGGGGGAGACCCAGTACTTC.

The J gene is TRBJ2-4, the V gene TRBV11-2, with a tentative D call TRBD2 (6 bases). Germline V gene sequence: CDR1 SGHAT, CDR2 FQNNGV. The CDR3 has 17 residues. Trimming took off 3 bases at V and 0 bases at J, with 15 bases between the two ends. The CDR3 sequence is CASSFSGTLRAKNIQYF. The DNA for the CDR3 is TGTGCCAGCAGCTTTTCCGGGACTCTAAGAGCCAAAAACATTCAGTACTTC.

The rearrangement links TRBV25-1 to TRBJ1-6, with D tentatively TRBD1 (5 bases). Trimming removed 3 bases at V and 0 bases at J, with 12 bases between. The CDR3 extends over 17 amino acids. Germline V gives CDR1 MGHDK, CDR2 SYGVNS. The CDR3 DNA reads TGTGCCAGCAGTGAGAGGGGCGGGAGCTCCTATAATTCACCCCTCCACTTT. Amino acid sequence: CASSERGGSSYNSPLHF.

The CDR3 DNA reads TGTGCCAGGACAGGCCCCGGGGAGACCCAGTACTTC. It is translated as CARTGPGETQYF. The J gene is TRBJ2-5, the V gene TRBV7-9; possible D gene TRBD1, 6 bases. CDR1 and CDR2 (germline): SEHNR, FQNEAQ (reference sequence). V gave up 9 bases and J gave up 5 bases, with 13 bases separating them. This CDR3 is 12 amino acids long.